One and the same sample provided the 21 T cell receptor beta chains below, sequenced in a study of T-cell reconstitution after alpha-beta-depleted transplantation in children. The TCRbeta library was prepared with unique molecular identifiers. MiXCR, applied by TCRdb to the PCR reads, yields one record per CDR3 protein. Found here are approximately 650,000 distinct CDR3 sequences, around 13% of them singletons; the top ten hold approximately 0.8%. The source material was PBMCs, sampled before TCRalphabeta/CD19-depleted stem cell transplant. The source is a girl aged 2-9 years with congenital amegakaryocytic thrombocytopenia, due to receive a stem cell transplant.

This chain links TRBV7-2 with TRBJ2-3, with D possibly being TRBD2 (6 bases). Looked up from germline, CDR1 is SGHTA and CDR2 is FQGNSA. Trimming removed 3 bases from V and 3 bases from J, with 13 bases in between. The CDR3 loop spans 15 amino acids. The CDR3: CASSFETRSTDTQYF. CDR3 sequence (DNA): TGTGCCAGCAGCTTTGAGACTAGGAGTACAGATACGCAGTATTTT.

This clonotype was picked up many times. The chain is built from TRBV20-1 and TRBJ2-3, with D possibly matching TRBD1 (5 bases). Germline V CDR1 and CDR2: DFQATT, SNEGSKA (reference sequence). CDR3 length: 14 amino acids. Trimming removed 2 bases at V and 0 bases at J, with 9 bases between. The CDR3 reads CSARSGASTDTQYF. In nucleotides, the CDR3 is TGCAGTGCTAGAAGTGGGGCTAGCACAGATACGCAGTATTTT.

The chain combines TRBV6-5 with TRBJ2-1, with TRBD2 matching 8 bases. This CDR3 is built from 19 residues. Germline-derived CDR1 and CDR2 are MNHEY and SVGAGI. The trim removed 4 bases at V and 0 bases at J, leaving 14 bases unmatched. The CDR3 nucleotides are TGTGCCAGCAGTTTGTTTTTGTCGAGCGGGGGAAGCTCCTACAATGAGCAGTTCTTC. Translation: CASSLFLSSGGSSYNEQFF.

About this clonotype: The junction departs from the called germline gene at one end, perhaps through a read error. This CDR3 reads CASSHTSGTGAHF. Written as DNA, the CDR3 is TGTGCCAGCAGTCATACCTCCGGGACAGGTGCCCACTTC. The J gene is TRBJ2-4, the V gene TRBV12-3 or TRBV12-4, with 8 positions matching TRBD1. CDR3 size: 13 residues.

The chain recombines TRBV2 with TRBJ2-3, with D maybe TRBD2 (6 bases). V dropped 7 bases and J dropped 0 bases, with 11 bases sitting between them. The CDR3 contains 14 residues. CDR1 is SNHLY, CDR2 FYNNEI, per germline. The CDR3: CASKVAASTDTQYF. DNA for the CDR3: TGTGCCAGCAAGGTAGCGGCTAGCACAGATACGCAGTATTTT.

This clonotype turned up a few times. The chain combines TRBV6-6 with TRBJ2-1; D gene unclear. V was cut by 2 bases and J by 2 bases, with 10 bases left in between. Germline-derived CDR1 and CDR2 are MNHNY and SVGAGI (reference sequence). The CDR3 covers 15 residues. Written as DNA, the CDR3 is TGTGCCAGCAGTTACGGCCTAGTCCCCTACAATGAGCAGTTCTTC. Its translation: CASSYGLVPYNEQFF.

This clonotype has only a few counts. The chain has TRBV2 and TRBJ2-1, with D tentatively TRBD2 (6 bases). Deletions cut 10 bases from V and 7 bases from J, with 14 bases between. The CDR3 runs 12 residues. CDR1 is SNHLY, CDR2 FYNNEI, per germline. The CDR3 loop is CATSGERNEQFF. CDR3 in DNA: TGTGCCACCTCGGGGGAGAGAAATGAGCAGTTCTTC.

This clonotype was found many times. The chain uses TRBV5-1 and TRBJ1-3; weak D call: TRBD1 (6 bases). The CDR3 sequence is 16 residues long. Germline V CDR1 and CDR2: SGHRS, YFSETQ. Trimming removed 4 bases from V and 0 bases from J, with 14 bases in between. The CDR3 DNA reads TGCGCCAGCAGCCTGGGGGGGGGCCGCTCTGGAAACACCATATATTTT. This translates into CASSLGGGRSGNTIYF. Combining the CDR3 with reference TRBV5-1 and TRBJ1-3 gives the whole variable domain KAGVTQTPRYLIKTRGQQVTLSCSPISGHRSVSWYQQTPGQGLQFLFEYFSETQRNKGNFPGRFSGRQFSNSRSEMNVSTLELGDSALYLCASSLGGGRSGNTIYFGEGSWLTVV.

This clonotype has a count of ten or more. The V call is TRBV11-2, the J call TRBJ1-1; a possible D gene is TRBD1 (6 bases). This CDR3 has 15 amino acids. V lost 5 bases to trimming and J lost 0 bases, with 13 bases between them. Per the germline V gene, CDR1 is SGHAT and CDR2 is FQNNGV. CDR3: CASSVQGLMNTEAFF. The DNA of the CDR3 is TGTGCCAGCAGCGTACAGGGACTTATGAACACTGAAGCTTTCTTT.

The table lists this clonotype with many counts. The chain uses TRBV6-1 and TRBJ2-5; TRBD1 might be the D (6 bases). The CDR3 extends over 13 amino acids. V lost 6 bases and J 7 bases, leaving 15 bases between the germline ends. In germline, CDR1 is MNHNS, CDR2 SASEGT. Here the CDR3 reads CASSRQEFGTQYF. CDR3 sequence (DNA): TGTGCCAGCAGCCGACAGGAGTTTGGGACCCAGTACTTC.

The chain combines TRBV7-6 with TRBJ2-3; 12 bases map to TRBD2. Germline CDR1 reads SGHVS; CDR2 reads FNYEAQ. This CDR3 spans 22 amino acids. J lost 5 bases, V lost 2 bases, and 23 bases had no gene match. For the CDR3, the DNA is TGTGCCAGCAGCTTACGAGGGGGCCTGACTAGCGGGAGCCTCAAAGGTGAAGATACGCAGTATTTT. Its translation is CASSLRGGLTSGSLKGEDTQYF.

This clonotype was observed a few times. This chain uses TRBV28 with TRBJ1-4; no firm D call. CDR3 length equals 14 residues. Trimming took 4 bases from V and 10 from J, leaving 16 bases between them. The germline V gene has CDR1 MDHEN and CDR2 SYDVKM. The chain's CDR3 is CASSSRTTFGKLFF. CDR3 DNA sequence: TGTGCCAGCAGTTCCAGGACCACTTTCGGAAAACTGTTTTTT.

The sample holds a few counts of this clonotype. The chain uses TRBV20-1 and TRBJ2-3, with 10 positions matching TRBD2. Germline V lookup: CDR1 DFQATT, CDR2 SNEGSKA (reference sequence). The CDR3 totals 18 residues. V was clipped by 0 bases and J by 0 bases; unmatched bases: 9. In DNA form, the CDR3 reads TGCAGTGCTAGAGATCCTCTACTAGCGGGGTCTAGCACAGATACGCAGTATTTT. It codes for CSARDPLLAGSSTDTQYF.

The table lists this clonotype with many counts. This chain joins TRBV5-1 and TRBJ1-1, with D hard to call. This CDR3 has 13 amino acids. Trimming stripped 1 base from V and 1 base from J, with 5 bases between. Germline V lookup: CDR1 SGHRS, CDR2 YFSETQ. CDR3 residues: CASSLIGNTEAFF. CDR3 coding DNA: TGCGCCAGCAGCTTGATCGGGAACACTGAAGCTTTCTTT. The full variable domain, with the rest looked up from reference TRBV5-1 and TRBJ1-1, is KAGVTQTPRYLIKTRGQQVTLSCSPISGHRSVSWYQQTPGQGLQFLFEYFSETQRNKGNFPGRFSGRQFSNSRSEMNVSTLELGDSALYLCASSLIGNTEAFFGQGTRLTVV.

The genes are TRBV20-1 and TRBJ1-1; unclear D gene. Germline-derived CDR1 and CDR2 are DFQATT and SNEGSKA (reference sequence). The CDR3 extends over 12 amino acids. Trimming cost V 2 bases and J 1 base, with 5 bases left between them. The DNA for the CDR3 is TGCAGTGCTAGATCAGGGAACACTGAAGCTTTCTTT. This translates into CSARSGNTEAFF.

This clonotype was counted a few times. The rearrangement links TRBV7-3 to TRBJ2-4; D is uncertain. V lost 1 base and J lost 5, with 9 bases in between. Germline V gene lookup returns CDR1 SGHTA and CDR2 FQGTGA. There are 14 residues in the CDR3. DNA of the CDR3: TGTGCCAGCAGCTTAAGTCCGATAGAAAACATTCAGTACTTC. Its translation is CASSLSPIENIQYF.

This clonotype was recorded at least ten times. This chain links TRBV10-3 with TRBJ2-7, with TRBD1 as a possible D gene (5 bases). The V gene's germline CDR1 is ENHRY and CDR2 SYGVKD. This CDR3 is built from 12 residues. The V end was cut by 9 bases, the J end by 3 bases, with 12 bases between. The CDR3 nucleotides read TGTGCCATTCAGGGTACGGACTACGAGCAGTACTTC. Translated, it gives CAIQGTDYEQYF.

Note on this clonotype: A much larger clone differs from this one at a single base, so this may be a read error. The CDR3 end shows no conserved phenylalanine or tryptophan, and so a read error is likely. In DNA, the CDR3 is TGTGCCAGCAGACTAGCGGGAGGGCCTCTCGTTTTTGACAATGAGCAGTTCATC. Protein sequence: CASRLAGGPLVFDNEQFI. The chain uses TRBV27 and TRBJ2-1; 13 nucleotides agree with TRBD2. CDR1 is MNHEY and CDR2 is SMNVEV in the germline V gene (reference sequence). This CDR3 comprises 18 residues. After removal of 6 bases from V and 5 bases from J, the junction contained 13 bases not matched to a gene.

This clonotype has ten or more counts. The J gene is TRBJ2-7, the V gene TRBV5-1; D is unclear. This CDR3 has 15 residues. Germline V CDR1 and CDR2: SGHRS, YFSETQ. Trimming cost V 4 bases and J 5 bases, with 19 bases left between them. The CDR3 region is CASSHSRGMHDEQYF. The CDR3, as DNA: TGCGCCAGCAGCCATTCGAGAGGAATGCACGACGAGCAGTACTTC.

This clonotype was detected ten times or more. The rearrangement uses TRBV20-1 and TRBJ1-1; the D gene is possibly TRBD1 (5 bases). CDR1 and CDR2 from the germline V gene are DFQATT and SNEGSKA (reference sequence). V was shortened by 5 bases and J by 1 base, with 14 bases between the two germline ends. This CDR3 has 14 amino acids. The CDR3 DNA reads TGCAGTGCTCGTACGGGGCAGCCGAACACTGAAGCTTTCTTT. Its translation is CSARTGQPNTEAFF.

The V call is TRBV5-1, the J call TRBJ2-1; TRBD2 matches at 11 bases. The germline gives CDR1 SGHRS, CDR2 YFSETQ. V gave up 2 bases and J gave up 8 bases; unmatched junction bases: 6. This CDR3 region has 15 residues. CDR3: CASSFTSGSHHEQFF. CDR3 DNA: TGCGCCAGCAGCTTCACTAGCGGGAGCCATCATGAGCAGTTCTTC.